These 18 T cell receptor beta chains share one sample of origin, sequenced in a study of cytomegalovirus exposure and HLA in healthy donors. The study ran its PCR with 60 Vbeta and 13 Jbeta primers. Clones were sequenced by immunoSEQ multiplex PCR, and TCRdb holds only the in-frame ones, with some missing. Its listing shows 130,000 to 150,000 clones. The sample consisted of PBMCs. These receptors all come from a male donor in good health and CMV-seronegative.

The chain has TRBV7-2 and TRBJ2-2, with D perhaps TRBD1 (5 bases). The germline gives CDR1 SGHTA, CDR2 FQGNSA. The CDR3 has 14 residues. The V end lost 4 bases, the J end lost 3 bases, and 9 bases lay between the germline ends. CDR3 DNA: TGTGCCAGCAGCTCTTCCAGGGACACCGGGGAGCTGTTTTTT. It encodes CASSSSRDTGELFF.

Of note for this clone: Other DNA sequences in the sample encode the same CDR3. J is TRBJ1-1 and V is TRBV29-1; 8 nucleotides match TRBD1. This CDR3 spans 13 amino acids. The germline CDR1 and CDR2 sequences are SQVTM and ANQGSEA. V shed 7 bases and J 0 bases; nucleotides not matched to a gene: 4. The CDR3, as DNA: TGCAGCGCGAGACAGGGGATGAACACTGAAGCTTTCTTT. This codes for CSARQGMNTEAFF. The whole variable domain, remainder taken from reference TRBV29-1 and TRBJ1-1, is SAVISQKPSRDICQRGTSLTIQCQVDSQVTMMFWYRQQPGQSLTLIATANQGSEATYESGFVIDKFPISRPNLTFSTLTVSNMSPEDSSIYLCSARQGMNTEAFFGQGTRLTVV.

The rearrangement links TRBV28 to TRBJ2-4; 7 bases are a match to TRBD1. The CDR3 is 16 residues long. Germline trimming cut 4 bases from V and 0 bases from J; bases unmatched to any gene: 6. Germline CDR1 reads MDHEN; CDR2 reads SYDVKM. The CDR3 nucleotides read TGTGCCAGCAGTTACACAGGGGCCTTAGCCAAAAACATTCAGTACTTC. Protein sequence: CASSYTGALAKNIQYF. Full variable domain (remainder filled in from reference TRBV28 and TRBJ2-4): DVKVTQSSRYLVKRTGEKVFLECVQDMDHENMFWYRQDPGLGLRLIYFSYDVKMKEKGDIPEGYSVSREKKERFSLILESASTNQTSMYLCASSYTGALAKNIQYFGAGTRLSVL.

The chain uses TRBV6-1 and TRBJ2-7; a weak D match, TRBD2 (6 bases). Per the germline V gene, CDR1 is MNHNS and CDR2 is SASEGT. Between the trimmed V and J ends, which lost 1 base and 2 bases, there was a span of 12 bases. This CDR3 has 15 residues. The DNA for the CDR3 is TGTGCCAGCAGTGAAGGGGGCGGGATCCCCTACGAGCAGTACTTC. Amino acid sequence: CASSEGGGIPYEQYF.

The V gene is TRBV2, the J gene TRBJ1-2; weak D call: TRBD1 (6 bases). Between the trimmed V and J ends, which lost 5 bases and 4 bases, there was a span of 14 bases. The V gene's germline CDR1 is SNHLY and CDR2 FYNNEI. CDR3 length equals 14 residues. The CDR3 sequence is CASSLSGASYGYTF. The DNA of the CDR3 is TGTGCCAGCAGTTTGTCAGGGGCGAGCTATGGCTACACCTTC.

The chain recombines TRBV11-2 with TRBJ1-1, with 10 bases identical to TRBD1. The junction had 5 bases not matched to a gene; V was cut back by 2 bases and J by 5 bases. The V gene's germline CDR1 is SGHAT and CDR2 FQNNGV. The CDR3 covers 15 residues. The CDR3 region is CASSLTGQGFTEAFF. The CDR3 DNA reads as TGTGCCAGCAGCTTAACGGGACAGGGGTTTACTGAAGCTTTCTTT.

The chain uses TRBV28 and TRBJ1-1, with D possibly matching TRBD1 (5 bases). Germline V gives CDR1 MDHEN, CDR2 SYDVKM. Trimming pared 0 bases from V and 5 bases from J, leaving 7 bases between. The CDR3 contains 13 residues. The CDR3 reads CASSLWTETEAFF. DNA for the CDR3: TGTGCCAGCAGTTTATGGACAGAGACTGAAGCTTTCTTT.

The rearrangement uses TRBV30 and TRBJ1-2, with D unresolved. This CDR3 has 14 amino acids. Trimming stripped 1 base from V and 6 bases from J, with 15 bases between. Germline V gene sequence: CDR1 GTSNPN, CDR2 SVGIG (reference sequence). The CDR3 sequence: CAWSGGLRGNGYTF. DNA for the CDR3: TGTGCCTGGAGTGGAGGTTTGCGAGGGAATGGCTACACCTTC. The full variable domain, with the rest looked up from reference TRBV30 and TRBJ1-2, is SQTIHQWPATLVQPVGSPLSLECTVEGTSNPNLYWYRQAAGRGLQLLFYSVGIGQISSEVPQNLSASRPQDRQFILSSKKLLLSDSGFYLCAWSGGLRGNGYTFGSGTRLTVV.

This sequence joins TRBV30 and TRBJ1-5; 8 nucleotides line up with TRBD1. The length of the CDR3 is 15 residues. The J segment lost 1 base and the V segment lost 4 bases, leaving 6 bases of the junction unmatched. Germline V CDR1 and CDR2: GTSNPN, SVGIG (reference sequence). In DNA form, the CDR3 reads TGTGCCTGGACGGTTCAGGGGGCCAGCAATCAGCCCCAGCATTTT. As protein: CAWTVQGASNQPQHF.

V is TRBV27 and J is TRBJ2-3, with 11 bases that match TRBD2. CDR3 length equals 16 residues. V trimming: 2 bases; J trimming: 7 bases; junction bases outside the gene matches: 8. Germline V gene sequence: CDR1 MNHEY, CDR2 SMNVEV (reference sequence). CDR3 coding DNA: TGTGCCAGCAGTTTAGGTAGCGGGGGGGCCAGGTATACGCAGTATTTT. Encoded protein: CASSLGSGGARYTQYF.

This chain uses TRBV7-2 with TRBJ1-5; 7 positions match TRBD1. CDR1 and CDR2 (germline): SGHTA, FQGNSA. The trim removed 2 bases at V and 7 bases at J, leaving 2 bases unmatched. The CDR3 consists of 13 residues. CDR3 sequence reads: CASSLQQGQPQHF. The CDR3 bases are TGTGCCAGCAGCTTACAACAGGGGCAGCCCCAGCATTTT.

V is TRBV6-5 and J is TRBJ1-1, with TRBD1 matching over 8 bases. V shed 5 bases and J 5 bases; nucleotides not matched to a gene: 4. This CDR3 has 13 amino acids. Germline-derived CDR1 and CDR2 are MNHEY and SVGAGI. CDR3 nucleotide sequence: TGTGCCAGCAGTATCACAGGGGGTACTGAAGCTTTCTTT. Translation gives CASSITGGTEAFF.

The rearrangement uses TRBV6-5 and TRBJ1-3; D perhaps matches TRBD1 (6 bases). This CDR3 region has 14 residues. The V end was cut by 6 bases, the J end by 4 bases, with 13 bases between. Germline-derived CDR1 and CDR2 are MNHEY and SVGAGI. As DNA, the CDR3 is TGTGCCAGCAGCTGGAACAGGGAGGGAAACACCATATATTTT. Translation gives CASSWNREGNTIYF.

This chain connects TRBV15 to TRBJ1-4; 11 nucleotides line up with TRBD1. The germline V gene encodes CDR1 LNHNV and CDR2 YYDKDF (reference sequence). Losses at the gene ends were 3 bases for V and 8 bases for J; bases not matched to a gene: 5. CDR3 length: 15 residues. CDR3 loop: CATSSPGQGAEKLFF. The CDR3, as DNA: TGTGCCACCAGCAGTCCAGGACAGGGGGCGGAAAAACTGTTTTTT.

The chain carries TRBV19 and TRBJ2-1, with 10 positions matching TRBD2. Germline trimming cut 4 bases from V and 6 bases from J; bases unmatched to any gene: 12. Looked up from germline, CDR1 is LNHDA and CDR2 is SQIVND (reference sequence). The CDR3 contains 17 residues. The DNA of the CDR3 is TGTGCCAGTAGTACCAGCGGGAGGGCCTTGGGCGGCAATGAGCAGTTCTTC. Its protein is CASSTSGRALGGNEQFF.

V gene TRBV18 combines with J gene TRBJ1-2; possible D gene TRBD1, 6 bases. Germline loops: CDR1 KGHSH, CDR2 LQKENI. CDR3 size: 15 residues. The V end was cut by 2 bases, the J end by 0 bases, with 10 bases between. The CDR3 loop reads CASSPGQQANYGYTF. As DNA, the CDR3 is TGTGCCAGCTCACCAGGACAGCAAGCTAACTATGGCTACACCTTC. The full variable domain, in which reference TRBV18 and TRBJ1-2 provide the parts outside the CDR3, is NAGVMQNPRHLVRRRGQEARLRCSPMKGHSHVYWYRQLPEEGLKFMVYLQKENIIDESGMPKERFSAEFPKEGPSILRIQQVVRGDSAAYFCASSPGQQANYGYTFGSGTRLTVV.

This chain uses TRBV18 with TRBJ2-6; TRBD1 is a possible D gene (7 bases). CDR3 length: 18 amino acids. Germline V gene lookup returns CDR1 KGHSH and CDR2 LQKENI. V gave up 1 base and J gave up 0 bases, with 13 bases separating them. This chain's CDR3 is CASSPRAGGSSGANVLTF. As DNA, the CDR3 is TGTGCCAGCTCACCACGGGCAGGGGGGTCCTCTGGGGCCAACGTCCTGACTTTC.

The chain carries TRBV5-1 and TRBJ2-1; D remains ambiguous. The V end was cut by 2 bases, the J end by 4 bases, with 7 bases between. Germline V lookup: CDR1 SGHRS, CDR2 YFSETQ. This CDR3 spans 13 amino acids. The CDR3 DNA reads as TGCGCCAGCAGCTTTAAGAGTTACAATGAGCAGTTCTTC. Protein: CASSFKSYNEQFF. Full variable domain (remainder filled in from reference TRBV5-1 and TRBJ2-1): KAGVTQTPRYLIKTRGQQVTLSCSPISGHRSVSWYQQTPGQGLQFLFEYFSETQRNKGNFPGRFSGRQFSNSRSEMNVSTLELGDSALYLCASSFKSYNEQFFGPGTRLTVL.